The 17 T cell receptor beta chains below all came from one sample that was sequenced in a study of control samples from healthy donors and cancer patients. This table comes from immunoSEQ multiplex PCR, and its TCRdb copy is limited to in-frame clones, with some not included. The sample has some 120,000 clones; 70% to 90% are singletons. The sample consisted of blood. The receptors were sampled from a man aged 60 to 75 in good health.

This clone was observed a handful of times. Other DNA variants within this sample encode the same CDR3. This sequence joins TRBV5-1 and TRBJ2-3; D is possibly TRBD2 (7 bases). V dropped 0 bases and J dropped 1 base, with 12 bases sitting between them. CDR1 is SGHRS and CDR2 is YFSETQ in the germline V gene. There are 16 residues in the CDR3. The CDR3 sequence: CASSLASGGRTDTQYF. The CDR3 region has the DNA TGCGCCAGCAGCTTGGCCTCGGGGGGCCGCACAGATACGCAGTATTTT.

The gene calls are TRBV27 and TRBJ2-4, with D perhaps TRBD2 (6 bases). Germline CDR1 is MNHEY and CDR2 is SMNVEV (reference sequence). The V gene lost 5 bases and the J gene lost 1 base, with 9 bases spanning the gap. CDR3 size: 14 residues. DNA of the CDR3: TGTGCCAGCAGTCCGGGGGTGGCCAAAAACATTCAGTACTTC. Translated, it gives CASSPGVAKNIQYF.

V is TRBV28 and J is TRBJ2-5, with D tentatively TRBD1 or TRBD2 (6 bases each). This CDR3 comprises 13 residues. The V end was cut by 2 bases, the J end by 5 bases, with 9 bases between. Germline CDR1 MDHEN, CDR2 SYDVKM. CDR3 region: CASSLGGQETQYF. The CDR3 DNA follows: TGTGCCAGCAGTTTAGGGGGGCAGGAGACCCAGTACTTC.

CDR3 residues: CASSVDGGLAGPNIQYF. CDR3 coding DNA: TGTGCCAGCAGCGTAGATGGGGGACTAGCGGGGCCAAACATTCAGTACTTC. The J gene is TRBJ2-4, the V gene TRBV9, with 13 positions matching TRBD2. Germline-derived CDR1 and CDR2 are SGDLS and YYNGEE. V trimming: 0 bases; J trimming: 6 bases; junction bases outside the gene matches: 6. The CDR3 totals 17 residues.

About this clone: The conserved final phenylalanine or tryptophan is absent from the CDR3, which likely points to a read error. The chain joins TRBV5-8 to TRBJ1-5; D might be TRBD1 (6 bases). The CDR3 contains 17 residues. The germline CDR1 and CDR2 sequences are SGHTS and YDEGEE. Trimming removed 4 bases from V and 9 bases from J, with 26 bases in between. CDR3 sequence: CASSLGFIETGSLPQHL. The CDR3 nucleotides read TGTGCCAGCAGCCTGGGGTTCATCGAGACAGGCAGCTTGCCCCAGCATCTT.

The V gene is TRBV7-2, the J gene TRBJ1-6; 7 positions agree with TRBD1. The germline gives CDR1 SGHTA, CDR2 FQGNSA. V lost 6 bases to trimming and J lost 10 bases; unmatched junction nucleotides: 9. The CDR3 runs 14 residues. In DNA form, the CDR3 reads TGTGCCAGCAGGCCGACAGGGAGTATCTCACCCCTCCACTTT. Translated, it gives CASRPTGSISPLHF.

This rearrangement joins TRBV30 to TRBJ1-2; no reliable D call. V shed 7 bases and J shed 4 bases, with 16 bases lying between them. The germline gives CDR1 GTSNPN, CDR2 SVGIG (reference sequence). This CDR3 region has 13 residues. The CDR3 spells CASGQPEGYGYTF. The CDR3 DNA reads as TGTGCCTCGGGTCAGCCGGAGGGCTATGGCTACACCTTC. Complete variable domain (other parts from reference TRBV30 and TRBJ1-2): SQTIHQWPATLVQPVGSPLSLECTVEGTSNPNLYWYRQAAGRGLQLLFYSVGIGQISSEVPQNLSASRPQDRQFILSSKKLLLSDSGFYLCASGQPEGYGYTFGSGTRLTVV.

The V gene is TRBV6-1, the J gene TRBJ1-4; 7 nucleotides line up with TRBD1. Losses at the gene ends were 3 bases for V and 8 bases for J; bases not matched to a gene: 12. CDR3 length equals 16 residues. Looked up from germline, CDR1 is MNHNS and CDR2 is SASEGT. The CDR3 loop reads CASSEGGWQGGEKLFF. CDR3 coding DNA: TGTGCCAGCAGTGAGGGGGGCTGGCAGGGGGGCGAAAAACTGTTTTTT.

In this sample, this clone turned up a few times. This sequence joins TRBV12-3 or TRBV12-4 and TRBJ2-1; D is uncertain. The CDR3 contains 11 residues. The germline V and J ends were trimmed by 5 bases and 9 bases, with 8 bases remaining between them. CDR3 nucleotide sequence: TGTGCCAGCAGTCCCTCGGCTGAGCAGTTCTTC. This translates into CASSPSAEQFF.

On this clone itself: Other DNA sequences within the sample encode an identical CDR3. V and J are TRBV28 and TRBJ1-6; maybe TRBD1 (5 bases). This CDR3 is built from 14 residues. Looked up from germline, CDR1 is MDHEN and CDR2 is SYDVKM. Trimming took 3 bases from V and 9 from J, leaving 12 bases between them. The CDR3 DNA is TGTGCCAGCAGTTTTAGGGGAGGGCGTTCACCCCTCCACTTT. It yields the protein CASSFRGGRSPLHF.

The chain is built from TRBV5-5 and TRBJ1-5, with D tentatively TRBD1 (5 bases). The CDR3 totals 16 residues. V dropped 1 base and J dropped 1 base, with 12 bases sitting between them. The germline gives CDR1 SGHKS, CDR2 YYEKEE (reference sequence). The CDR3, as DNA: TGTGCCAGCAGCTTGCGGGGGGATGCGAGCAATCAGCCCCAGCATTTT. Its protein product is CASSLRGDASNQPQHF.

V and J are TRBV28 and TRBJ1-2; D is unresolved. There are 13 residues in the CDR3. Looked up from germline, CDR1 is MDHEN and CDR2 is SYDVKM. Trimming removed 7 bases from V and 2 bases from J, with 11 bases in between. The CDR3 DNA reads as TGTGCCAGCACGGAGGACCTGAACTATGGCTACACCTTC. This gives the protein CASTEDLNYGYTF.

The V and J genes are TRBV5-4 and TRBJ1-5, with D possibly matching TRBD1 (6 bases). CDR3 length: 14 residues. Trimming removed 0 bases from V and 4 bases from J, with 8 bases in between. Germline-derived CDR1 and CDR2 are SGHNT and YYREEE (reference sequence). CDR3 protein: CASSLGTDNQPQHF. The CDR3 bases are TGTGCCAGCAGCTTGGGGACAGATAATCAGCCCCAGCATTTT.

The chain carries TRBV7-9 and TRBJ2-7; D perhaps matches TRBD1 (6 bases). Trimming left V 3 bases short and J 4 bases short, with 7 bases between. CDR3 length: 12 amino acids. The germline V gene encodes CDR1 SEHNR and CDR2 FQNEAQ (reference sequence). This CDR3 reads CASSFGQYEQYF. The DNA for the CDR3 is TGTGCCAGCAGCTTTGGACAGTACGAGCAGTACTTC.

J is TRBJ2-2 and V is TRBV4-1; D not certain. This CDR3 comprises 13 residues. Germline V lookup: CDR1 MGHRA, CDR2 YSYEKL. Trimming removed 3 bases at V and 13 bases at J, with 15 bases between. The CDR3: CASSHIDSASLFF. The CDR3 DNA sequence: TGCGCCAGCAGCCATATCGACTCAGCTTCGCTGTTTTTT.

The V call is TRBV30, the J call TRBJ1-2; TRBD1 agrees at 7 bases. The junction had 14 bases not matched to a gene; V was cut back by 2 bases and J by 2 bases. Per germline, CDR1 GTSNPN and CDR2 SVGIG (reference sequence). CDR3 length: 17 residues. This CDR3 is CAWSRPQGGDLNYGYTF. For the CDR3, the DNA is TGTGCCTGGAGTCGCCCCCAGGGGGGTGACTTAAACTATGGCTACACCTTC. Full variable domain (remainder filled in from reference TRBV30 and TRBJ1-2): SQTIHQWPATLVQPVGSPLSLECTVEGTSNPNLYWYRQAAGRGLQLLFYSVGIGQISSEVPQNLSASRPQDRQFILSSKKLLLSDSGFYLCAWSRPQGGDLNYGYTFGSGTRLTVV.

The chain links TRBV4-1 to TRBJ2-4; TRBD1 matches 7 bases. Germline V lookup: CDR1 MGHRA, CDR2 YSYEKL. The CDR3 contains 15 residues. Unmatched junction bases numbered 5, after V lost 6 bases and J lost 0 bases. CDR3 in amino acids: CASSPGQAAKNIQYF. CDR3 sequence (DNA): TGCGCCAGCAGTCCCGGACAGGCAGCCAAAAACATTCAGTACTTC.